Presented here are 4 T cell receptor beta chains from one specimen sequenced in a study of T-cell reconstitution after alpha-beta-depleted transplantation in children. Unique molecular identifiers were used to barcode this TCRbeta library. Using its own MiXCR run on the PCR reads, TCRdb lists one record per CDR3 protein. The table lists about 230,000 distinct CDR3 sequences, roughly a tenth of them singletons. The material was PBMCs, obtained before TCRalphabeta/CD19-depleted stem cell transplant. Source of these receptors: a child younger than two with acute myeloid leukemia, due to receive a stem cell transplant.

At least ten counts were recorded for this clonotype. This sequence joins TRBV28 and TRBJ2-3; the match to TRBD2 covers 11 bases. The ends lost 6 bases at V and 9 bases at J; junction bases unmatched: 2. The CDR3 spans 12 residues. Germline loops: CDR1 MDHEN, CDR2 SYDVKM. In DNA, the CDR3 is TGTGCCAGCAGCGCTAGCGGGAGGACGCAGTATTTT. This translates into CASSASGRTQYF.

There are many counts of this clonotype. The chain has TRBV5-1 and TRBJ2-2, with 7 bases lining up with TRBD2. The trim removed 0 bases at V and 5 bases at J, leaving 4 bases unmatched. The CDR3 has 15 amino acids. The V gene's germline CDR1 is SGHRS and CDR2 YFSETQ. The CDR3 DNA sequence: TGCGCCAGCAGCTTGGTGCCGGGAGGAACCGGGGAGCTGTTTTTT. Its protein is CASSLVPGGTGELFF.

This clonotype was counted many times. J is TRBJ2-1 and V is TRBV12-3 or TRBV12-4; D possibly corresponds to TRBD1 (5 bases). Trimming left V 0 bases short and J 5 bases short, with 8 bases between. This CDR3 spans 14 amino acids. The chain's CDR3 is CASSLARQNNEQFF. The CDR3 DNA reads TGTGCCAGCAGTTTAGCACGACAGAACAATGAGCAGTTCTTC.

This clonotype was counted at least ten times. CDR3 residues: CASSLSGTEPYEQYF. CDR3 sequence (DNA): TGCGCCAGCAGCTTGTCGGGGACGGAACCCTACGAGCAGTACTTC. The chain links TRBV5-1 to TRBJ2-7; D is perhaps TRBD1 or TRBD2 (5 bases each). Trimming left V 1 base short and J 2 bases short, with 13 bases between. The germline V gene encodes CDR1 SGHRS and CDR2 YFSETQ. The CDR3 totals 15 residues.